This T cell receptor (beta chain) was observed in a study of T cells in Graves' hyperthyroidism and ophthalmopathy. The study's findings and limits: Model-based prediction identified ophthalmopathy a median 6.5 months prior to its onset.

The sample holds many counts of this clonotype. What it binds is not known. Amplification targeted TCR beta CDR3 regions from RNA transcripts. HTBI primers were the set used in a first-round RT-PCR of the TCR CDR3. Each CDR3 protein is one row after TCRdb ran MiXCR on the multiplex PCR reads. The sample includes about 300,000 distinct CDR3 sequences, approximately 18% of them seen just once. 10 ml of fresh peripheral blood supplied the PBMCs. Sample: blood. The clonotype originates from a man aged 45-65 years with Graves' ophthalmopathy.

The CDR3 is CSARDVGASGTYEQYF. The CDR3 bases are TGCAGTGCTAGAGATGTGGGGGCTAGCGGAACCTACGAGCAGTACTTC. This chain joins TRBV20-1 and TRBJ2-7; TRBD2 might be the D (7 bases). The CDR3 spans 16 residues. Germline V CDR1 and CDR2: DFQATT, SNEGSKA (reference sequence). The ends were cut back, 0 bases at V and 2 bases at J, with 17 bases in the middle.